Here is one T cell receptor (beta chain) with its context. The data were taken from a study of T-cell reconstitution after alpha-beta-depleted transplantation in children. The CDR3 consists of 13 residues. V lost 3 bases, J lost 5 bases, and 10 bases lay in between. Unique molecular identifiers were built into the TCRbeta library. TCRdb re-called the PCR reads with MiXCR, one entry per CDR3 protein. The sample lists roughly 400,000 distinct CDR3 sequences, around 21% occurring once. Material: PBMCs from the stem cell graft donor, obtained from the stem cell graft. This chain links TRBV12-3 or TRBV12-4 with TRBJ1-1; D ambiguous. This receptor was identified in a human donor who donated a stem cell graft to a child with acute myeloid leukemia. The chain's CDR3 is CASSFGSLTEAFF. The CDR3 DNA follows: TGTGCCAGCAGTTTCGGCAGCTTAACTGAAGCTTTCTTT.